The clone carrying this T cell receptor (beta chain) was found a few times. Original processing methods: Using reference gene primer amplification, nucleated cell counts were estimated. The data were produced by immunoSEQ multiplex PCR, yet TCRdb's version contains in-frame clones alone and is incomplete. The V and J calls and clone size come from that table; D and trimming were worked out from the DNA. The sample has about 120,000 clones; approximately 81% are singletons. The data were taken from a study of blood T cell repertoires in COVID-19. As for the study in general: Italy, Spain and the United States were the sources of the convalescent and acute COVID-19 samples.

This CDR3 contains 20 residues. Germline V gives CDR1 SNHLY, CDR2 FYNNEI. Germline trimming cut 0 bases from V and 1 base from J; bases unmatched to any gene: 14. The chain uses TRBV2 and TRBJ1-5, with 8 bases matching TRBD1. Sequencing was performed on peripheral blood. This receptor was obtained from a man in his 60s with acute or convalescent COVID-19. CDR3 in amino acids: CASSEALPGQGSWSNQPQHF. In DNA, the CDR3 is TGTGCCAGCAGTGAAGCGCTTCCAGGACAGGGAAGTTGGAGCAATCAGCCCCAGCATTTT.